Listed here are 13 T cell receptor beta chains from one sample, sequenced in a study of cytomegalovirus exposure and HLA in healthy donors. Clones were sequenced by immunoSEQ multiplex PCR, and TCRdb holds only the in-frame ones, with some missing. This table has some 260,000 clones, roughly 87% appearing once. Source material: PBMCs. Source of these receptors: a man between 18 and 35 years old in good health and CMV-seropositive.

The genes are TRBV18 and TRBJ2-3, with D perhaps TRBD1 (6 bases). This CDR3 spans 15 amino acids. Germline assignment: CDR1 KGHSH and CDR2 LQKENI. V lost 6 bases and J lost 0, with 13 bases in between. Here the CDR3 reads CASSTGLTSTDTQYF. CDR3 bases: TGTGCCAGCTCCACAGGGCTCACTAGCACAGATACGCAGTATTTT.

This chain links TRBV6-5 with TRBJ2-5, with a tentative D call TRBD1 (6 bases). CDR1 and CDR2 (germline): MNHEY, SVGAGI. The CDR3 totals 12 residues. V lost 5 bases to trimming and J lost 3 bases, with 7 bases between them. The CDR3 sequence: CASSAGEETQYF. The CDR3 nucleotides are TGTGCCAGCAGTGCAGGGGAAGAGACCCAGTACTTC.

This chain connects TRBV4-1 to TRBJ1-2; a possible D gene is TRBD1 (5 bases). From germline, CDR1 is MGHRA and CDR2 YSYEKL. Trimming stripped 3 bases from V and 4 bases from J, with 9 bases between. The CDR3 has 13 amino acids. CDR3 region: CASSQQGFYGYTF. In DNA, the CDR3 is TGCGCCAGCAGCCAGCAGGGATTCTATGGCTACACCTTC.

The chain recombines TRBV5-1 with TRBJ2-7; D might be TRBD1 (5 bases). CDR1 SGHRS and CDR2 YFSETQ come from the germline V gene. This CDR3 has 10 amino acids. Written as DNA, the CDR3 is TGCCTAGGGGATTACTACGAGCAGTACTTC. Protein product: CLGDYYEQYF. The variable domain in full, with the rest retrieved from reference TRBV5-1 and TRBJ2-7, is KAGVTQTPRYLIKTRGQQVTLSCSPISGHRSVSWYQQTPGQGLQFLFEYFSETQRNKGNFPGRFSGRQFSNSRSEMNVSTLELGDSALYLCLGDYYEQYFGPGTRLTVT.

In its sample, this clone was seen once. The chain is built from TRBV27 and TRBJ2-7, with 7 positions matching TRBD1. The J segment lost 2 bases and the V segment lost 3 bases, leaving 1 base of the junction unmatched. The CDR3 sequence is 13 residues long. Per the germline V gene, CDR1 is MNHEY and CDR2 is SMNVEV (reference sequence). The CDR3 bases are TGTGCCAGCAGTTTCGGACAGGCCTACGAGCAGTACTTC. It translates to CASSFGQAYEQYF.

The genes are TRBV5-4 and TRBJ2-3; 10 nucleotides agree with TRBD2. V shed 1 base and J 2 bases; nucleotides not matched to a gene: 4. The CDR3 length is 16 residues. Germline V gives CDR1 SGHNT, CDR2 YYREEE (reference sequence). CDR3 sequence reads: CASSLRAGGNTDTQYF. CDR3 DNA sequence: TGTGCCAGCAGCTTGCGAGCGGGAGGGAACACAGATACGCAGTATTTT.

The rearrangement joins TRBV7-6 to TRBJ2-1, with D hard to call. V was pared by 5 bases and J by 7 bases, with 18 bases between. Germline V gives CDR1 SGHVS, CDR2 FNYEAQ. CDR3 size: 15 residues. This chain's CDR3 is CASSHGWGGLNEQFF. The CDR3 DNA reads as TGTGCCAGCAGCCACGGATGGGGTGGGCTTAATGAGCAGTTCTTC.

This clone was found once. V gene TRBV9 combines with J gene TRBJ2-7; D is unresolved. The CDR3 has 15 residues. Germline CDR1 and CDR2: SGDLS and YYNGEE. Between the trimmed V and J ends, which lost 0 bases and 0 bases, there was a span of 10 bases. The CDR3 DNA follows: TGTGCCAGCAGCGTAGGTACCGGACGCTCCTACGAGCAGTACTTC. As protein: CASSVGTGRSYEQYF.

The chain recombines TRBV25-1 with TRBJ1-3, with 11 bases fitting TRBD1. The CDR3 is 17 amino acids. Unmatched junction bases numbered 8, after V lost 4 bases and J lost 3 bases. Germline CDR1 reads MGHDK; CDR2 reads SYGVNS. CDR3 loop: CASSGQKGQGVGNTIYF. CDR3 in DNA: TGTGCCAGCAGTGGGCAAAAGGGACAGGGGGTTGGAAACACCATATATTTT.

The genes are TRBV28 and TRBJ2-1; 12 bases match TRBD2. Germline CDR1 MDHEN, CDR2 SYDVKM. The CDR3 is made up of 16 amino acids. V shed 6 bases, J shed 0 bases, and the junction held 3 bases outside the gene matches. The CDR3 here is CASSRTSGASYNEQFF. CDR3 DNA: TGTGCCAGCAGCCGGACTAGCGGGGCCTCCTACAATGAGCAGTTCTTC. Complete variable domain (other parts from reference TRBV28 and TRBJ2-1): DVKVTQSSRYLVKRTGEKVFLECVQDMDHENMFWYRQDPGLGLRLIYFSYDVKMKEKGDIPEGYSVSREKKERFSLILESASTNQTSMYLCASSRTSGASYNEQFFGPGTRLTVL.

V and J are TRBV28 and TRBJ1-2; no definite D call. The V gene lost 6 bases and the J gene lost 4 bases, with 3 bases spanning the gap. Per germline, CDR1 MDHEN and CDR2 SYDVKM. This CDR3 spans 10 amino acids. The CDR3 here is CASRGYGYTF. For the CDR3, the DNA is TGTGCCAGCAGAGGCTATGGCTACACCTTC.

The chain links TRBV27 to TRBJ2-5; TRBD2 aligns across 9 bases. Germline V gene lookup returns CDR1 MNHEY and CDR2 SMNVEV (reference sequence). V was pared by 4 bases and J by 7 bases, with 10 bases of the junction left unmatched. CDR3 size: 15 residues. CDR3 in amino acids: CASSWTGTSKGTQYF. The CDR3 DNA reads TGTGCCAGCAGTTGGACCGGGACTAGCAAGGGGACCCAGTACTTC.

The chain links TRBV6-5 to TRBJ2-7, with TRBD2 identical over 8 bases. Unmatched junction bases numbered 6, after V lost 5 bases and J lost 0 bases. Germline V lookup: CDR1 MNHEY, CDR2 SVGAGI. The CDR3 sequence is 15 residues long. CDR3 residues: CASSARTSISYEQYF. The CDR3 DNA sequence: TGTGCCAGCAGTGCACGGACTAGCATCTCCTACGAGCAGTACTTC.